The 20 T cell receptor beta chains reported below all come from one sample, sequenced in a study of blood T cells in healthy people across ages. Combining a sample-barcoded 5' primer with a J-beta primer mix, a second PCR ran for about 7 to 11 cycles. MiXCR, run by TCRdb on the 5' RACE reads, gives a single entry per CDR3 protein. The sample has 1.2 million to 1.5 million distinct CDR3 sequences, approximately 42% seen once. Sample: blood. The origin of the receptors is a woman between 18 and 29 years old in good health.

This clonotype occurred a few times. This chain connects TRBV20-1 to TRBJ2-7, with D possibly matching TRBD1 (6 bases). CDR3 size: 13 residues. With 6 bases removed from V and 0 bases from J, the gap between germline ends came to 12 bases. CDR1 is DFQATT, CDR2 SNEGSKA, per germline (reference sequence). CDR3 in DNA: TGCAGTGCCAGGGACATCGCCTCCTACGAGCAGTACTTC. Translation: CSARDIASYEQYF.

This chain links TRBV4-1 with TRBJ2-1, with unresolved D. CDR1 and CDR2 (germline): MGHRA, YSYEKL. The germline V and J ends were trimmed by 0 bases and 13 bases, with 22 bases remaining between them. The length of the CDR3 is 16 residues. CDR3 loop: CASSQDPDKVEETQFF. DNA for the CDR3: TGCGCCAGCAGCCAAGATCCCGACAAAGTCGAGGAGACCCAGTTCTTC.

This chain links TRBV6-1 with TRBJ2-7, with 7 nucleotides matching TRBD1. The germline V gene has CDR1 MNHNS and CDR2 SASEGT. Losses at the gene ends were 2 bases for V and 1 base for J; bases not matched to a gene: 11. This CDR3 spans 17 amino acids. The CDR3 DNA follows: TGTGCCAGCAGTGAACCCTCGACAGGGAGTCGGTCCTACGAGCAGTACTTC. Residues: CASSEPSTGSRSYEQYF.

The chain recombines TRBV5-1 with TRBJ1-2, with 8 positions matching TRBD1. The CDR3 consists of 13 residues. V lost 6 bases to trimming and J lost 8 bases; unmatched junction nucleotides: 9. The germline V gene encodes CDR1 SGHRS and CDR2 YFSETQ. This CDR3 is CASTPRTGKGYTF. CDR3 nucleotides: TGCGCCAGCACCCCAAGGACAGGGAAAGGCTACACCTTC.

The rearrangement links TRBV6-5 to TRBJ1-1; D possibly corresponds to TRBD1 (5 bases). The CDR3 length is 14 residues. CDR1 is MNHEY and CDR2 is SVGAGI in the germline V gene. Deletions cut 8 bases from V and 0 bases from J, with 13 bases between. CDR3 loop: CASGRGRLNTEAFF. DNA for the CDR3: TGTGCCAGCGGTCGGGGCAGGTTGAACACTGAAGCTTTCTTT.

The chain joins TRBV10-2 to TRBJ1-2, with 9 positions matching TRBD1. The length of the CDR3 is 15 residues. In germline, CDR1 is WSHSY, CDR2 SAAADI. J was trimmed by 7 bases and V by 0 bases; bases with no gene match: 6. The CDR3 DNA reads as TGCGCCAGCAGTGAGTCGACAGGGGGTGGATTTGGCTACACCTTC. The encoded protein is CASSESTGGGFGYTF.

This chain links TRBV21-1 with TRBJ2-2; TRBD1 is the table's D call, not checked against the DNA. TRBV21-1 is annotated as a pseudogene. The CDR3 has 16 residues. The CDR3 bases are TGTGCCAGCAGCAAAGTTGAGAGGCGCTACACCGGGGAGCTGTTTTTT. Translation: CASSKVERRYTGELFF.

Comments on this clonotype: The junction departs from the called germline gene at one end, perhaps through a read error. The rearrangement links TRBV29-1 to TRBJ2-3, with D maybe TRBD2 (5 bases). The CDR3 has 13 amino acids. Germline V gives CDR1 SQVTM, CDR2 ANQGSEA. The CDR3 sequence is CNVNSADTDTQYF. The CDR3 DNA reads TGCAACGTTAATAGCGCGGACACAGATACGCAGTATTTT.

The J gene is TRBJ1-1, the V gene TRBV28, with D tentatively TRBD1 (5 bases). CDR3 length: 11 amino acids. Trimming cost V 5 bases and J 11 bases, with 12 bases left between them. The germline gives CDR1 MDHEN, CDR2 SYDVKM. CDR3 residues: CASSLGVRAFF. CDR3 sequence (DNA): TGTGCCAGCAGTCTGGGGGTACGGGCTTTCTTT.

This clonotype was detected a few times. V is TRBV4-2 and J is TRBJ1-4; maybe TRBD1 (6 bases). V was cut by 1 base and J by 7 bases, with 16 bases left in between. The CDR3 has 16 residues. The germline CDR1 and CDR2 sequences are LGHNA and YNFKEQ. For the CDR3, the DNA is TGTGCCAGCAGCCAAGGCGCGGGGACATTAGCTGAAAAACTGTTTTTT. Protein sequence: CASSQGAGTLAEKLFF.

The gene calls are TRBV27 and TRBJ2-5, with 7 nucleotides matching TRBD2. The V gene's germline CDR1 is MNHEY and CDR2 SMNVEV (reference sequence). The CDR3 length is 12 residues. The CDR3 nucleotides are TGTGCTGCGGGGGACCCCTACAATGAGCAGTACTTC. Its protein is CAAGDPYNEQYF.

As to this clonotype: A read error may produce the germline difference seen at one junction end. The chain has TRBV10-3 and TRBJ1-1; D ambiguous. CDR3 length equals 15 residues. Germline V gene sequence: CDR1 ENHRY, CDR2 SYGVKD. The CDR3 reads CAVSEDASMNTEAFF. The CDR3 nucleotides read TGTGCCGTCAGTGAGGATGCGTCAATGAACACTGAAGCTTTCTTT.

The chain recombines TRBV29-1 with TRBJ2-5; a possible D gene is TRBD1 (5 bases). Germline values: CDR1 SQVTM, CDR2 ANQGSEA. V was clipped by 8 bases and J by 11 bases, with 21 bases between them. The CDR3 spans 12 residues. CDR3 region: CSLRTTYNEQYF. DNA of the CDR3: TGCAGCCTCCGGACAACCTATAATGAGCAGTACTTC.

The V gene is TRBV3-1, the J gene TRBJ2-5; D is unresolved. Germline values: CDR1 LGHDT, CDR2 YNNKEL (reference sequence). This CDR3 region has 14 residues. Trimming took 8 bases from V and 2 from J, leaving 15 bases between them. CDR3 bases: TGTGCCAGCCGCAGGCGTGGGGTACAAGAGACCCAGTACTTC. It is translated as CASRRRGVQETQYF.

The rearrangement uses TRBV9 and TRBJ2-3; unclear D gene. CDR3 size: 12 residues. V was cut by 3 bases and J by 8 bases, with 10 bases left in between. Germline CDR1 is SGDLS and CDR2 is YYNGEE. The CDR3 DNA reads as TGTGCCAGCAGCGCCCCTCCAGGTACGCAGTATTTT. This translates into CASSAPPGTQYF.

This clonotype occurred a few times. The V and J genes are TRBV6-5 and TRBJ2-6, with D unclear. The germline V gene has CDR1 MNHEY and CDR2 SVGAGI. The CDR3 runs 13 residues. Trimming stripped 8 bases from V and 0 bases from J, with 5 bases between. In nucleotides, the CDR3 is TGTGCCAGCGGTCCCTCTGGGGCCAACGTCCTGACTTTC. Protein: CASGPSGANVLTF.

The rearrangement links TRBV24-1 to TRBJ2-5; D possibly corresponds to TRBD1 (6 bases). CDR3 length: 14 amino acids. The V and J ends lost 9 bases and 11 bases respectively, with 24 bases between them. Germline lookup yields CDR1 KGHDR and CDR2 SFDVKD. The CDR3 spells CATSTRYRVNEQYF. The CDR3 DNA sequence: TGTGCCACCTCGACCCGATACAGGGTGAATGAGCAGTACTTC.

This chain joins TRBV7-2 and TRBJ2-3; 9 bases match TRBD2. CDR1 is SGHTA, CDR2 FQGNSA, per germline. The CDR3 is 16 residues long. The trim removed 1 base at V and 6 bases at J, leaving 8 bases unmatched. The CDR3 is CASSLVGPSGKDTQYF. The CDR3 DNA is TGTGCCAGCAGCTTAGTGGGGCCTAGCGGGAAGGATACGCAGTATTTT.

This clonotype was detected only a few times. The rearrangement uses TRBV29-1 and TRBJ2-3; D is unclear. The V end lost 6 bases, the J end lost 4 bases, and 14 bases lay between the germline ends. The germline V gene encodes CDR1 SQVTM and CDR2 ANQGSEA. This CDR3 comprises 13 residues. CDR3 nucleotide sequence: TGCAGCGTGGCCCTGACTCGGCCAGATACGCAGTATTTT. It codes for CSVALTRPDTQYF.

The chain recombines TRBV2 with TRBJ2-1, with D uncertain. Germline CDR1 is SNHLY and CDR2 is FYNNEI. CDR3 length: 14 amino acids. V was cut by 0 bases and J by 10 bases, with 13 bases left in between. Here the CDR3 reads CASSEALQVREQFF. The DNA for the CDR3 is TGTGCCAGCAGTGAAGCGCTCCAGGTACGGGAGCAGTTCTTC.